This T cell receptor beta chain appears in the sequencing data of a study of blood T cell repertoires in COVID-19. Original methodology: Amplification of reference gene primers was used by the study to estimate nucleated cell counts. The repertoire was sequenced with immunoSEQ multiplex PCR; TCRdb's copy has only in-frame clones and lacks some. V, J and clone size were drawn from that table, and D and trimming were deduced from the DNA. This table has fewer than 300,000 clones, 82% appearing once. Germline V gene sequence: CDR1 SGHAT, CDR2 FQNNGV. The CDR3 has 18 residues. V lost 4 bases to trimming and J lost 0 bases, with 19 bases between them.

This rearrangement joins TRBV11-2 to TRBJ1-3; D unclear. The sample comprised peripheral blood. The source is a woman aged 18-35 years with acute or convalescent COVID-19. DNA of the CDR3: TGTGCCAGCAGCTCCCCCCTGTCCGGGGTAAGCTCTGGAAACACCATATATTTT. Its protein product is CASSSPLSGVSSGNTIYF. The full variable domain, rest sourced from reference TRBV11-2 and TRBJ1-3, is EAGVAQSPRYKIIEKRQSVAFWCNPISGHATLYWYQQILGQGPKLLIQFQNNGVVDDSQLPKDRFSAERLKGVDSTLKIQPAKLEDSAVYLCASSSPLSGVSSGNTIYFGEGSWLTVV.